Each of the 13 T cell receptor beta chains below was sequenced from the same sample in a study of CD8 T cell repertoires and HIV-1 epitope variants. Produced via immunoSEQ multiplex PCR; TCRdb's table is partial and in-frame only. This sample yields tens of thousands of clones, of which 70% to 75% are seen a single time; about 26% belongs to the top ten. Sequencing was performed on uncultured baseline CD8+ T cells from peripheral blood mononuclear cells (PBMCs). The source of these receptors is a male donor with HIV.

Here the CDR3 reads CASSITGTSNEQYF. The CDR3 region has the DNA TGCGCCAGCAGCATCACCGGGACTAGCAACGAGCAGTACTTC. The chain is built from TRBV5-1 and TRBJ2-7; TRBD2 aligns across 9 bases. The V gene's germline CDR1 is SGHRS and CDR2 YFSETQ. The V segment lost 4 bases and the J segment 5 bases; nucleotides outside the gene matches: 7. This CDR3 has 14 residues.

This clone was seen once. The chain combines TRBV7-2 with TRBJ2-3; D perhaps matches TRBD2 (5 bases). The germline gives CDR1 SGHTA, CDR2 FQGNSA. The CDR3 is made up of 13 amino acids. Trimming took 0 bases from V and 8 from J, leaving 9 bases between them. The CDR3, as DNA: TGTGCCAGCAGCTTAGCGTACGGAGGTACGCAGTATTTT. This codes for CASSLAYGGTQYF.

The chain recombines TRBV4-1 with TRBJ2-7; 11 positions match TRBD1. Per germline, CDR1 MGHRA and CDR2 YSYEKL. The CDR3 has 15 residues. With 1 base clipped from V and 2 bases from J, the junction kept 1 base outside the gene matches. This CDR3 is CASSQAGQGAYEQYF. The CDR3 bases are TGCGCCAGCAGCCAAGCGGGACAGGGGGCCTACGAGCAGTACTTC.

This rearrangement joins TRBV7-9 to TRBJ1-2; TRBD1 is a possible D gene (6 bases). Trimming removed 4 bases at V and 1 base at J, with 13 bases between. The germline V gene encodes CDR1 SEHNR and CDR2 FQNEAQ (reference sequence). This CDR3 comprises 15 residues. CDR3 DNA sequence: TGTGCCAGCAGCTCAGGGGTTGGGGATAACTATGGCTACACCTTC. Its translation is CASSSGVGDNYGYTF.

CDR3 amino acids: CASTRGAGTDTQYF. Written as DNA, the CDR3 is TGTGCCAGTACACGGGGGGCTGGCACAGATACGCAGTATTTT. V gene TRBV19 combines with J gene TRBJ2-3, with D perhaps matching TRBD2 (7 bases). CDR1 is LNHDA, CDR2 SQIVND, per germline (reference sequence). The CDR3 extends over 14 amino acids. The V end was cut by 7 bases, the J end by 1 base, with 12 bases between.

The chain joins TRBV7-2 to TRBJ2-1; 7 bases are a match to TRBD2. CDR1 and CDR2 from the germline V gene are SGHTA and FQGNSA. The CDR3 runs 16 residues. The V gene end was trimmed by 4 bases and the J gene end by 6 bases; junction bases not matched to a gene: 12. The CDR3: CASSSWGGRGGNEQFF. Written as DNA, the CDR3 is TGTGCCAGCAGCTCCTGGGGGGGGAGGGGTGGCAATGAGCAGTTCTTC.

J is TRBJ1-6 and V is TRBV14; weak D call: TRBD1 (6 bases). Germline CDR1 and CDR2: SGHDN and FVKESK. The V end lost 4 bases, the J end lost 7 bases, and 8 bases lay between the germline ends. The CDR3 loop spans 13 amino acids. CDR3 coding DNA: TGTGCCAGCAGCCTCGACAGGAATTCACCCCTCCACTTT. Translation: CASSLDRNSPLHF.

Here the CDR3 reads CASSFGGEQYF. The DNA for the CDR3 is TGTGCCAGCAGCTTTGGCGGGGAGCAGTACTTC. The rearrangement joins TRBV7-2 to TRBJ2-7; a possible D gene is TRBD2 (5 bases). Trimming removed 3 bases at V and 7 bases at J, with 7 bases between. CDR1 SGHTA and CDR2 FQGNSA come from the germline V gene. The CDR3 is 11 residues long.

The rearrangement links TRBV25-1 to TRBJ2-1, with D possibly called TRBD1 or TRBD2 (5 bases each). Germline CDR1 and CDR2: MGHDK and SYGVNS. This CDR3 is 15 amino acids long. With 2 bases removed from V and 6 bases from J, the gap between germline ends came to 14 bases. CDR3 nucleotide sequence: TGTGCCAGCAGTGAAGCTGTGGGACGCACCAATGAGCAGTTCTTC. It is translated as CASSEAVGRTNEQFF.

V gene TRBV6-1 combines with J gene TRBJ1-1; D gene unclear. Germline V gene data show CDR1 as MNHNS and CDR2 as SASEGT. This CDR3 is built from 14 residues. The ends were cut back, 5 bases at V and 1 base at J, with 11 bases in the middle. CDR3 bases: TGTGCCAGCAGTCCTTCCATTAGGAACACTGAAGCTTTCTTT. Translating it yields CASSPSIRNTEAFF.

The rearrangement uses TRBV19 and TRBJ1-1; the match to TRBD1 covers 12 bases. The length of the CDR3 is 18 residues. Germline trimming cut 5 bases from V and 8 bases from J; bases unmatched to any gene: 18. Germline-derived CDR1 and CDR2 are LNHDA and SQIVND (reference sequence). The CDR3 DNA is TGTGCCAGTAGTCTCCGGGGACAGGGGGCCCCGAAGTCCTCCGAAGCTTTCTTT. Residues: CASSLRGQGAPKSSEAFF.

J is TRBJ2-7 and V is TRBV15, with TRBD2 matching over 9 bases. V was pared by 1 base and J by 6 bases, with 4 bases of the junction left unmatched. Germline CDR1 reads LNHNV; CDR2 reads YYDKDF (reference sequence). CDR3 length equals 14 residues. The CDR3 nucleotides are TGTGCCACCAGCAGAGTGCGGGAGGGCCGCGAGCAGTACTTC. Protein sequence: CATSRVREGREQYF.

This clone was seen only once. The J gene is TRBJ2-5, the V gene TRBV10-3; D gene unclear. The CDR3 totals 13 residues. Trimming cost V 6 bases and J 1 base, with 9 bases left between them. Germline V gives CDR1 ENHRY, CDR2 SYGVKD. In DNA form, the CDR3 reads TGTGCCATCAGAGGCAGGAGCCAAGAGACCCAGTACTTC. It codes for CAIRGRSQETQYF.